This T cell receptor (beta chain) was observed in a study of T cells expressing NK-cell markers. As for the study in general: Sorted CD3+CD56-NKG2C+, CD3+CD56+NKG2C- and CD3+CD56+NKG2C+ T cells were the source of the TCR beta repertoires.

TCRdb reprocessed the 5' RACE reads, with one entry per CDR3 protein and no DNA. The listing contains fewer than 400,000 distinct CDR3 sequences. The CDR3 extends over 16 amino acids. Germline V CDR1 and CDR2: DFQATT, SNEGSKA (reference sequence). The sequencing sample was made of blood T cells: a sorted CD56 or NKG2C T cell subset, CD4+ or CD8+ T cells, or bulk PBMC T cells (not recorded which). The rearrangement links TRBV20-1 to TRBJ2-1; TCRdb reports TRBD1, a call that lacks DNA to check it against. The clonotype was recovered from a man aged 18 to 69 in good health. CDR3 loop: CSARDTGTGLVNEQFF.